This T cell receptor beta chain was found in a study of blood T cell repertoires in COVID-19. As for the study in general: Sites in the United States, Italy and Spain provided acute and convalescent COVID-19 samples. PBMCs, B-cell-depleted T cells, or T cells provided the cDNA or gDNA that made up the material.

Per the study methods: The authors estimated nucleated cell counts from reference gene primer amplification. Sequenced by immunoSEQ multiplex PCR; TCRdb stores in-frame clones only, minus some. V and J calls plus clone size are reproduced from that table; the DNA served to infer D and trimming. The sample lists approximately 34,000 clones, approximately 88% seen once, with 8% to 10% in the top ten. The sample consisted of peripheral blood. The source is a human donor in a cohort sampled during active COVID-19.

CDR3 protein: CASSPEWESNYGYTF. As DNA, the CDR3 is TGTGCCAGCAGTCCCGAATGGGAGTCTAACTATGGCTACACCTTC. This sequence joins TRBV25-1 and TRBJ1-2; D gene uncertain. The germline V gene has CDR1 MGHDK and CDR2 SYGVNS. The germline V and J ends were trimmed by 5 bases and 0 bases, with 13 bases remaining between them. The CDR3 length is 15 residues.